This T cell receptor (beta chain) came from a study of T cell responses to AZD1222 COVID-19 vaccine. Sequenced by immunoSEQ multiplex PCR; TCRdb stores in-frame clones only, minus some. Of 110,000 or so clones in the sample, roughly 88% were seen once. A word on this clone: Its antigen is as yet unknown.

There are 17 residues in the CDR3. With 7 bases removed from V and 1 base from J, the gap between germline ends came to 22 bases. Germline values: CDR1 WNHNN, CDR2 SYGVQD (reference sequence). Broader study findings: Females made up more of the donors, who were largely white British, and clonal diversity may have come out too low. The study sampled repertoires only after the peak T cell response.

The source is an adult in good health. This sequence joins TRBV10-1 and TRBJ1-1, with a tentative D call TRBD1 (5 bases). Specimen: peripheral blood, collected on day 0 of AZD1222 vaccination. CDR3 protein: CASTKEGLVIRNTEAFF. Here the CDR3 DNA reads TGCGCCAGCACAAAGGAGGGGTTGGTTATCAGGAACACTGAAGCTTTCTTT.